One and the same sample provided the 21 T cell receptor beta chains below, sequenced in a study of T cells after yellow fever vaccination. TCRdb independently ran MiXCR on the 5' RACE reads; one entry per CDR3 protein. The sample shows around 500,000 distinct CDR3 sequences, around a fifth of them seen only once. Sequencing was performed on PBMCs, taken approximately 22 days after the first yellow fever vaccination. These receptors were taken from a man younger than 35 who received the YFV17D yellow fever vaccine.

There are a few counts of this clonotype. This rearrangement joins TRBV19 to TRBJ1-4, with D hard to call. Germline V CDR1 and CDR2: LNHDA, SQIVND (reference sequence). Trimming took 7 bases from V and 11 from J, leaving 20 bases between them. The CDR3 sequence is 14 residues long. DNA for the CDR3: TGTGCCAGTACCGCCGGATGGAGGAGGTTGAAACTGTTTTTT. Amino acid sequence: CASTAGWRRLKLFF.

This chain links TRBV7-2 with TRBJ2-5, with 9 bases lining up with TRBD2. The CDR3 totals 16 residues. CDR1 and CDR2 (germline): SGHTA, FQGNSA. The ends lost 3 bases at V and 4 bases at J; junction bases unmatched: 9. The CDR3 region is CASSLRGGPVGETQYF. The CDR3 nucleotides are TGTGCCAGCAGCTTGCGGGGGGGGCCGGTCGGAGAGACCCAGTACTTC.

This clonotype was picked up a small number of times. The CDR3 DNA reads as TGTGCCAGCGGACAGGGCTGGGCCAACGTCCTGACTTTC. This codes for CASGQGWANVLTF. This sequence joins TRBV6-2 or TRBV6-3 and TRBJ2-6; 8 nucleotides match TRBD1. The CDR3 runs 13 residues. Germline trimming cut 8 bases from V and 5 bases from J; bases unmatched to any gene: 2. The germline gives CDR1 MNHEY, CDR2 SVGEGT.

CDR3 protein: CASSLLSGRTDTQYF. CDR3 bases: TGTGCCAGCAGCTTACTTTCCGGGAGGACAGATACGCAGTATTTT. The genes are TRBV7-9 and TRBJ2-3; TRBD2 matches at 7 bases. CDR3 size: 15 residues. Germline CDR1 SEHNR, CDR2 FQNEAQ (reference sequence). V was pared by 2 bases and J by 3 bases, with 5 bases of the junction left unmatched.

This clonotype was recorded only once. The CDR3 protein is CASSFWGKTQPQHF. In nucleotides, the CDR3 is TGTGCCAGCAGTTTTTGGGGGAAAACTCAGCCCCAGCATTTT. The chain couples TRBV12-3 or TRBV12-4 to TRBJ1-5; D may be TRBD1 (5 bases). V was shortened by 3 bases and J by 6 bases, with 12 bases between the two germline ends. The CDR3 extends over 14 amino acids.

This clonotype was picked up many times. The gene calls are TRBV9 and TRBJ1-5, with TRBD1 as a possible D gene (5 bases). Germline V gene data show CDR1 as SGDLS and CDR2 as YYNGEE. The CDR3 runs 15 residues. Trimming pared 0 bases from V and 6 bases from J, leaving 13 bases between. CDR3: CASSVAPEGPQPQHF. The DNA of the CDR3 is TGTGCCAGCAGCGTAGCTCCGGAGGGGCCTCAGCCCCAGCATTTT.

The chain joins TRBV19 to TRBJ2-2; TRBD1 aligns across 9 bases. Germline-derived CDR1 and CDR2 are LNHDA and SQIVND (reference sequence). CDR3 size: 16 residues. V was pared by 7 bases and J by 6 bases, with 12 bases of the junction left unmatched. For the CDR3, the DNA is TGTGCCAGTACCACACGGACAGGGGATAGGGCCGGGGAGCTGTTTTTT. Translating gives CASTTRTGDRAGELFF.

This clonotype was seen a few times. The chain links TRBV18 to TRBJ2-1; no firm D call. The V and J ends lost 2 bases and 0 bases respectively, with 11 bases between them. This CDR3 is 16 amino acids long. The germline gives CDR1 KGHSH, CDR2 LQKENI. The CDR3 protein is CASSPTDRISYNEQFF. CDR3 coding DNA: TGTGCCAGCTCACCAACGGACCGGATCTCCTACAATGAGCAGTTCTTC.

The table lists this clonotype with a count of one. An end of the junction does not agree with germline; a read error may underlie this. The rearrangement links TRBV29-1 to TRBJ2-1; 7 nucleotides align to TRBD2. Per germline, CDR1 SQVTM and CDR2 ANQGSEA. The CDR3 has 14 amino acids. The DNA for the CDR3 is TGCAGCGTTGAAGATTACCTAGCGGCAAATGCGCAGTTCTTC. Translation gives CSVEDYLAANAQFF.

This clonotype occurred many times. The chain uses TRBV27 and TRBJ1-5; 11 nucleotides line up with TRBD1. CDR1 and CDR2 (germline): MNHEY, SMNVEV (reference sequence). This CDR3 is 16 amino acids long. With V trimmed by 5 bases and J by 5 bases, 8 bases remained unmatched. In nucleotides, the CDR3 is TGTGCCAGCAGTCCGGCCCGGACAGGGGGCGATCAGCCCCAGCATTTT. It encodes CASSPARTGGDQPQHF.

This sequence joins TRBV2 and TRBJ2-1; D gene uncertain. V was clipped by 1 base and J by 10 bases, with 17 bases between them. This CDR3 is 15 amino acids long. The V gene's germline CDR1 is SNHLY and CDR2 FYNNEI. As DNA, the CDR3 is TGTGCCAGCAGTGAAGGGAGACTGCGCCTATCCGAGCAGTTCTTC. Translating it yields CASSEGRLRLSEQFF.

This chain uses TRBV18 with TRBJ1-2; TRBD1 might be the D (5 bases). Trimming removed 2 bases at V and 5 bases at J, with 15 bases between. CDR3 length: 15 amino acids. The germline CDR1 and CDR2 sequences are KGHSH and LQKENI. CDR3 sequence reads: CASSPGDSEFYGYTF. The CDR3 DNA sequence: TGTGCCAGCTCACCAGGGGACTCGGAGTTTTATGGCTACACCTTC.

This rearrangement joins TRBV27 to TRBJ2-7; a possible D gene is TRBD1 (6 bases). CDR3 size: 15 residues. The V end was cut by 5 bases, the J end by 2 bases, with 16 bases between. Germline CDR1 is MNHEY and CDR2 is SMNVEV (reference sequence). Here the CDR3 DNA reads TGTGCCAGCAGTCCCCCCCGGACAGACACCTACGAGCAGTACTTC. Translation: CASSPPRTDTYEQYF.

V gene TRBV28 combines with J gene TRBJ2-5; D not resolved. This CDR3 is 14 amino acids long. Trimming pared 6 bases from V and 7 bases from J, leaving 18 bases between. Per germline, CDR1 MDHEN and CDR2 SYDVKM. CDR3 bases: TGTGCCAGCAGGGGTCCGGGCCCCCACGGGACCCAGTACTTC. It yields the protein CASRGPGPHGTQYF.

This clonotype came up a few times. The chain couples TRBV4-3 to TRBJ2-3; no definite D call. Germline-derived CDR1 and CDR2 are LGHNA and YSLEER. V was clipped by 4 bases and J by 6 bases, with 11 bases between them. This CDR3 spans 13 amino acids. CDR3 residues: CASSPSFRDTQYF. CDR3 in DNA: TGCGCCAGCAGCCCAAGTTTTCGCGATACGCAGTATTTT.

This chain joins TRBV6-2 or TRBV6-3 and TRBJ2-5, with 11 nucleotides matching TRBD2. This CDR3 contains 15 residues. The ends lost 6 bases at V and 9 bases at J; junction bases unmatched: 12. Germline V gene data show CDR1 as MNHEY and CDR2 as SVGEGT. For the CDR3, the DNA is TGTGCCAGCAGGCCCGGGACTAGCGGCGGAGGGGCCCAGTACTTC. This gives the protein CASRPGTSGGGAQYF.

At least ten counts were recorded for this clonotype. The CDR3, as DNA: TGTGCCAGCAGTTCCCCGAGCTCCTACGAGCAGTACGTC. Its translation is CASSSPSSYEQYV. This chain links TRBV25-1 with TRBJ2-7; no reliable D call. From germline, CDR1 is MGHDK and CDR2 SYGVNS. V gave up 5 bases and J gave up 0 bases, with 8 bases separating them. CDR3 length: 13 residues.

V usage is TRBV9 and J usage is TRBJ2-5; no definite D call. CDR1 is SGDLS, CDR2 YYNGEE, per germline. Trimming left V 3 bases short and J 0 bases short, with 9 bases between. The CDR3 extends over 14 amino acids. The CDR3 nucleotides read TGTGCCAGCAGCGCGGGCAGGTACCAAGAGACCCAGTACTTC. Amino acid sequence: CASSAGRYQETQYF.

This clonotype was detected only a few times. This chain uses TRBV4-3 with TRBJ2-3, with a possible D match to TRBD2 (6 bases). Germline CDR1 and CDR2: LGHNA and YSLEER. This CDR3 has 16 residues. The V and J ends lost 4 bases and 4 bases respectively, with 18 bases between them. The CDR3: CASSPSWGGDADTQYF. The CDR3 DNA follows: TGCGCCAGCAGCCCTAGCTGGGGCGGGGACGCAGATACGCAGTATTTT.

The CDR3 DNA sequence: TGTGCCAGCAGCCTCCGCGGGACTTCTGATACGCAGTATTTT. Encoded protein: CASSLRGTSDTQYF. J is TRBJ2-3 and V is TRBV4-2; D perhaps matches TRBD2 (6 bases). V dropped 4 bases and J dropped 6 bases, with 14 bases sitting between them. The CDR3 totals 14 residues. Germline V CDR1 and CDR2: LGHNA, YNFKEQ.

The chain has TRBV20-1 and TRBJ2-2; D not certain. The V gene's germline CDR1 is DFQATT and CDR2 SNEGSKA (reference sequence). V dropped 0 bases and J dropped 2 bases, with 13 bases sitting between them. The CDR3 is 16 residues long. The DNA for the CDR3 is TGCAGTGCTAGAGATCAATGGGGTGTCAACACCGGGGAGCTGTTTTTT. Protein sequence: CSARDQWGVNTGELFF.